These 25 T cell receptor beta chains were sequenced from one sample in a study of patients and donors after allogeneic stem cell transplantation. MiXCR, applied by TCRdb to the RT-PCR reads, yields one record per CDR3 protein. The data show about 230,000 distinct CDR3 sequences, about 14% seen once. The material sequenced was blood, either unsorted or a sorted T cell fraction (not recorded which). These receptors originate from a human donor who was either an allogeneic HSCT recipient or a stem cell or donor lymphocyte infusion donor (not recorded which). It is not recorded whose cells these are; they may come from a transplant donor.

The J gene is TRBJ1-2, the V gene TRBV30; D might be TRBD1 (5 bases). This CDR3 contains 14 residues. Trimming cost V 1 base and J 0 bases, with 9 bases left between them. CDR1 is GTSNPN and CDR2 is SVGIG in the germline V gene (reference sequence). In DNA form, the CDR3 reads TGTGCCTGGAGTGGGACACCGGCTAACTATGGCTACACCTTC. This translates into CAWSGTPANYGYTF.

The chain links TRBV20-1 to TRBJ1-2; D is undetermined. Trimming removed 0 bases from V and 4 bases from J, with 12 bases in between. Germline CDR1 DFQATT, CDR2 SNEGSKA (reference sequence). The CDR3 is made up of 14 amino acids. The CDR3 DNA reads as TGCAGTGCTAGAGATCTTGACTTACGCTATGGCTACACCTTC. Translating it yields CSARDLDLRYGYTF.

In this sample, this clonotype turned up many times. The V call is TRBV20-1, the J call TRBJ1-1; D unresolved. With 1 base removed from V and 5 bases from J, the gap between germline ends came to 8 bases. CDR1 DFQATT and CDR2 SNEGSKA come from the germline V gene (reference sequence). This CDR3 has 12 residues. As DNA, the CDR3 is TGCAGTGCTAGAGGGGGAAAGACTGAAGCTTTCTTT. Translating it yields CSARGGKTEAFF.

This clonotype turned up a few times. The chain joins TRBV27 to TRBJ1-1, with 8 bases matching TRBD1. Germline V gene data show CDR1 as MNHEY and CDR2 as SMNVEV (reference sequence). V trimming: 4 bases; J trimming: 4 bases; junction bases outside the gene matches: 11. The CDR3 is 16 amino acids. In nucleotides, the CDR3 is TGTGCCAGCAGTTCCCTGACCAGACAGGGGAGCACTGAAGCTTTCTTT. Protein sequence: CASSSLTRQGSTEAFF.

This clonotype appeared many times. The genes are TRBV12-3 or TRBV12-4 and TRBJ1-1, with D perhaps matching TRBD1 (6 bases). V was trimmed by 4 bases and J by 3 bases, leaving 15 bases between them. CDR3 length: 15 residues. CDR3 protein: CASSSWGGLDTEAFF. CDR3 nucleotide sequence: TGTGCCAGCAGTTCGTGGGGGGGGCTGGACACTGAAGCTTTCTTT.

On this clonotype itself: This may be a read error, as it is one base from a much larger clone. The rearrangement joins TRBV3-1 to TRBJ1-2; D gene ambiguous. The germline V gene has CDR1 LGHDT and CDR2 YNNKEL (reference sequence). Deletions cut 0 bases from V and 6 bases from J, with 14 bases between. The CDR3 is 15 amino acids. The CDR3 DNA reads TGTGCCAGCAGCCAAGATAACGCCCCCAGCGATGGCTACACCTTC. Encoded protein: CASSQDNAPSDGYTF. Supplemented by reference TRBV3-1 and TRBJ1-2, the full variable domain reads DTAVSQTPKYLVTQMGNDKSIKCEQNLGHDTMYWYKQDSKKFLKIMFSYNNKELIINETVPNRFSPKSPDKAHLNLHINSLELGDSAVYFCASSQDNAPSDGYTFGSGTRLTVV.

In its sample, this clonotype was seen a few times. The J gene is TRBJ1-2, the V gene TRBV4-2; D is undetermined. The V end was cut by 3 bases, the J end by 5 bases, with 10 bases between. The germline CDR1 and CDR2 sequences are LGHNA and YNFKEQ. The CDR3 has 13 residues. The CDR3 DNA reads as TGTGCCAGCAGCCAGGAAGACCGGTATGGCTACACCTTC. It specifies CASSQEDRYGYTF.

This clonotype appeared a few times. V is TRBV9 and J is TRBJ1-3; 7 bases align to TRBD1. The V gene's germline CDR1 is SGDLS and CDR2 YYNGEE. CDR3 length: 14 amino acids. The ends lost 0 bases at V and 5 bases at J; junction bases unmatched: 2. This CDR3 is CASSVEQGRNTIYF. The DNA of the CDR3 is TGTGCCAGCAGCGTAGAACAGGGGAGAAACACCATATATTTT.

This clonotype was seen ten or more times. This chain joins TRBV5-5 and TRBJ2-5, with no clear D. With 0 bases removed from V and 6 bases from J, the gap between germline ends came to 6 bases. The CDR3 length is 12 residues. Germline V gene lookup returns CDR1 SGHKS and CDR2 YYEKEE (reference sequence). The chain's CDR3 is CASSLGMQTQYF. CDR3 coding DNA: TGTGCCAGCAGCTTGGGGATGCAGACCCAGTACTTC.

This clonotype was detected ten times or more. This chain joins TRBV11-2 and TRBJ2-1, with 16 positions matching TRBD2. CDR1 is SGHAT and CDR2 is FQNNGV in the germline V gene. This CDR3 has 14 amino acids. Trimming at V came to 4 bases and at J to 11 bases, leaving 2 bases not matched to a gene. This CDR3 is CASSSGLAGGQQFF. CDR3 nucleotide sequence: TGTGCCAGCAGCTCGGGACTAGCGGGAGGGCAGCAGTTCTTC.

This clonotype was seen a handful of times. The chain combines TRBV12-3 or TRBV12-4 with TRBJ2-1; 10 nucleotides match TRBD2. With V trimmed by 2 bases and J by 4 bases, 2 bases remained unmatched. CDR3 length: 15 amino acids. The CDR3 nucleotides read TGTGCCAGCAGTTTAAGCGGGGGGGTTTACAATGAGCAGTTCTTC. It codes for CASSLSGGVYNEQFF.

This clonotype was seen at least ten times. The chain joins TRBV5-1 to TRBJ1-5; no clear D. Germline V gene data show CDR1 as SGHRS and CDR2 as YFSETQ. Between the trimmed V and J ends, which lost 5 bases and 4 bases, there was a span of 13 bases. This CDR3 spans 14 amino acids. The CDR3 DNA reads as TGCGCCAGCAGGGCTGGGAGTGGGAATCAGCCCCAGCATTTT. Translation gives CASRAGSGNQPQHF.

The rearrangement joins TRBV11-3 to TRBJ1-4; D is uncertain. Trimming left V 6 bases short and J 8 bases short, with 10 bases between. CDR1 is SGHNT, CDR2 YENEEA, per germline. There are 12 residues in the CDR3. The CDR3 coding sequence is TGTGCCAGCAGAACCCCGGGGGAAAAACTGTTTTTT. It specifies CASRTPGEKLFF.

This clonotype occurred a few times. The rearrangement links TRBV12-5 to TRBJ2-5, with D possibly TRBD2 on 5 matching bases. Germline V gives CDR1 LGHNT, CDR2 FRNRAP. The V end was cut by 5 bases, the J end by 5 bases, with 12 bases between. The CDR3 sequence is 13 residues long. The CDR3 sequence is CASGASRGETQYF. The CDR3 DNA reads as TGTGCTAGTGGTGCATCCAGAGGGGAGACCCAGTACTTC.

In its sample, this clonotype was seen a few times. The chain couples TRBV18 to TRBJ1-4; D is uncertain. The V and J ends lost 2 bases and 8 bases respectively, with 15 bases between them. CDR1 and CDR2 (germline): KGHSH, LQKENI. This CDR3 spans 15 amino acids. DNA for the CDR3: TGTGCCAGCTCACCAGCACGGGCCTTGAAGGAAAAACTGTTTTTT. Residues: CASSPARALKEKLFF.

The chain combines TRBV12-3 or TRBV12-4 with TRBJ1-2; TRBD1 matches 9 bases. J lost 6 bases, V lost 3 bases, and 5 bases had no gene match. CDR3 length: 14 residues. The CDR3 region is CASSLDRGKNGYTF. The CDR3 coding sequence is TGTGCCAGCAGTTTGGACAGGGGCAAGAATGGCTACACCTTC.

In its sample, this clonotype was seen a few times. Here the CDR3 reads CASGPTGTGGGYEQYF. CDR3 DNA sequence: TGTGCCAGCGGCCCAACGGGGACAGGGGGTGGGTACGAGCAGTACTTC. This sequence joins TRBV5-6 and TRBJ2-7; TRBD1 matches at 11 bases. This CDR3 has 16 residues. CDR1 and CDR2 from the germline V gene are SGHDT and YYEEEE. Trimming removed 7 bases from V and 4 bases from J; junction bases left unmatched: 13.

The chain is built from TRBV7-8 and TRBJ1-5; TRBD1 matches at 10 bases. The CDR3 consists of 18 residues. Germline values: CDR1 SGHVS, CDR2 FQNEAQ. V was pared by 0 bases and J by 2 bases, with 7 bases of the junction left unmatched. The CDR3 protein is CASSLAGDRGSGNQPQHF. The CDR3 DNA sequence: TGTGCCAGCAGCTTAGCCGGGGACAGGGGATCCGGCAATCAGCCCCAGCATTTT.

This clonotype was seen many times. The junction does not match germline at one end; this may be a read error. The rearrangement links TRBV7-2 to TRBJ2-5; tentatively, D is TRBD2 (6 bases). CDR3 length equals 13 residues. The germline V gene encodes CDR1 SGHTA and CDR2 FQGNSA. CDR3 residues: CASSLGGPETQYF. The CDR3, as DNA: TGTGCCAGCAGTTTAGGAGGGCCAGAGACCCAGTACTTC. The full variable domain, with the rest looked up from reference TRBV7-2 and TRBJ2-5, is GAGVSQSPSNKVTEKGKDVELRCDPISGHTALYWYRQSLGQGLEFLIYFQGNSAPDKSGLPSDRFSAERTGGSVSTLTIQRTQQEDSAVYLCASSLGGPETQYFGPGTRLLVL.

The chain carries TRBV30 and TRBJ1-1, with a tentative D call TRBD1 (6 bases). The germline CDR1 and CDR2 sequences are GTSNPN and SVGIG (reference sequence). The CDR3 has 13 residues. Trimming removed 4 bases from V and 0 bases from J, with 9 bases in between. The DNA for the CDR3 is TGTGCCTGGACGCGGACAGTGAACACTGAAGCTTTCTTT. Its protein is CAWTRTVNTEAFF.

This clonotype has ten or more counts. V is TRBV7-2 and J is TRBJ1-3; D uncertain. The germline V and J ends were trimmed by 5 bases and 3 bases, with 8 bases remaining between them. The CDR3 totals 13 residues. In germline, CDR1 is SGHTA, CDR2 FQGNSA. The CDR3 loop reads CASSPVGGNTIYF. The CDR3 DNA reads TGTGCCAGCAGCCCGGTCGGTGGAAACACCATATATTTT.

The chain combines TRBV7-2 with TRBJ1-2; 7 nucleotides line up with TRBD1. The CDR3 has 15 amino acids. The germline gives CDR1 SGHTA, CDR2 FQGNSA. Trimming removed 5 bases from V and 4 bases from J; junction bases left unmatched: 10. The CDR3 bases are TGTGCCAGCAGCCGACAGACAGGGAGGGGCTATGGCTACACCTTC. It yields the protein CASSRQTGRGYGYTF.

CDR3 sequence: CAWSGTGLTDTQYF. For the CDR3, the DNA is TGTGCCTGGAGTGGGACAGGTCTCACAGATACGCAGTATTTT. The rearrangement links TRBV30 to TRBJ2-3; 7 nucleotides line up with TRBD1. In germline, CDR1 is GTSNPN, CDR2 SVGIG (reference sequence). CDR3 length: 14 residues. With V trimmed by 1 base and J by 2 bases, 3 bases remained unmatched.

This sequence joins TRBV18 and TRBJ2-5; D perhaps matches TRBD1 (6 bases). The CDR3 is made up of 14 amino acids. V was trimmed by 2 bases and J by 2 bases, leaving 9 bases between them. Germline values: CDR1 KGHSH, CDR2 LQKENI. CDR3 region: CASSPATGQETQYF. CDR3 sequence (DNA): TGTGCCAGCTCACCAGCGACAGGTCAAGAGACCCAGTACTTC.

The chain recombines TRBV5-1 with TRBJ1-1; TRBD1 might be the D (6 bases). The length of the CDR3 is 15 residues. V lost 4 bases, J lost 0 bases, and 13 bases lay in between. From germline, CDR1 is SGHRS and CDR2 YFSETQ. The CDR3 sequence is CASSTGHLMNTEAFF. CDR3 in DNA: TGCGCCAGCAGCACGGGACATCTGATGAACACTGAAGCTTTCTTT.